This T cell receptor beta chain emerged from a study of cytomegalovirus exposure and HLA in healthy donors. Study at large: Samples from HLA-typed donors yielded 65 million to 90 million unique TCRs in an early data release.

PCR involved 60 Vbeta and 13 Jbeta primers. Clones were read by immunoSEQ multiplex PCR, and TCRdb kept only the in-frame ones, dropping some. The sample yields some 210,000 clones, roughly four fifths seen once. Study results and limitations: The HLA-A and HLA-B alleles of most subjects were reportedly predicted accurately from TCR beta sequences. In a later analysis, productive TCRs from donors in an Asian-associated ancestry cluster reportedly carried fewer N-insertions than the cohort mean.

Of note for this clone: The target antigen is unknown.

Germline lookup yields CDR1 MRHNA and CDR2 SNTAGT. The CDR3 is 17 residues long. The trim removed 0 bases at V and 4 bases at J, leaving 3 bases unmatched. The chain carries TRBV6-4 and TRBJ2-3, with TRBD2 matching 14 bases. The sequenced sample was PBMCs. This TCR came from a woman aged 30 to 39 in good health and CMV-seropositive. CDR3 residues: CASSDSGLAGGADTQYF. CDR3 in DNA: TGTGCCAGCAGTGACTCTGGACTAGCGGGGGGCGCAGATACGCAGTATTTT.